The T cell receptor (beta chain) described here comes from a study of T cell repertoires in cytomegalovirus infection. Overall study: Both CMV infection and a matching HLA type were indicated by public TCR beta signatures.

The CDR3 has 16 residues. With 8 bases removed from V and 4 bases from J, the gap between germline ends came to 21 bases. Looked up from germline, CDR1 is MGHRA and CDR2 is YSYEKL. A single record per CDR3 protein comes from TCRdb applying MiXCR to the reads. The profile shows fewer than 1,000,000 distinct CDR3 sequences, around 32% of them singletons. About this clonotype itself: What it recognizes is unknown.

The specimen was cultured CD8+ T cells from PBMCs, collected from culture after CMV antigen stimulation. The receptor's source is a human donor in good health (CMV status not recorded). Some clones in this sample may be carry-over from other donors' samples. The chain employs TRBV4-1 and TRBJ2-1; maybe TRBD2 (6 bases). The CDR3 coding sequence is TGCGCCAGCCGTCCTGCTGCCTTTGGAGGGTACAATGAGCAGTTCTTC. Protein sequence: CASRPAAFGGYNEQFF.